The 28 T cell receptor beta chains below come from one sample, sequenced in a study of shared clonotypes between healthy human individuals. Profiling relied on immunoSEQ multiplex PCR, and the TCRdb table lists in-frame clones only, not all of them. The repertoire consists of 2,500,000 or so clones, with about 92% occurring once and the leading ten covering over 0.12%. The sample was naive CD4+ T cells sorted from blood. The subset here: CD45RA+ positively selected. Every receptor here comes from a young man in good health.

Details on this clone: The same CDR3 arises from other DNA sequences in this sample as well. This sequence joins TRBV18 and TRBJ2-5, with 13 bases lining up with TRBD2. V gave up 6 bases and J gave up 5 bases; unmatched junction bases: 6. CDR1 and CDR2 (germline): KGHSH, LQKENI. This CDR3 has 15 residues. The CDR3 loop is CASSPRLAGGETQYF. In DNA form, the CDR3 reads TGTGCCAGCTCCCCTAGACTAGCGGGAGGTGAGACCCAGTACTTC.

This clone has only one observation. The chain carries TRBV2 and TRBJ1-6, with a weak D call TRBD1 (5 bases). The CDR3 covers 14 residues. V gave up 6 bases and J gave up 13 bases, with 19 bases separating them. CDR1 is SNHLY and CDR2 is FYNNEI in the germline V gene. The CDR3 spells CASRGLDSSVPLHF. CDR3 DNA: TGTGCCAGCAGGGGACTAGATTCTAGTGTTCCCCTCCACTTT.

The chain joins TRBV10-3 to TRBJ2-1, with TRBD2 matching 12 bases. The CDR3 length is 15 residues. The germline gives CDR1 ENHRY, CDR2 SYGVKD. V dropped 7 bases and J dropped 1; count of bases not matched to a gene: 2. DNA for the CDR3: TGTGCCATCAAGACTAGCGGGAGTTCCTACAATGAGCAGTTCTTC. Translation: CAIKTSGSSYNEQFF.

The chain employs TRBV27 and TRBJ2-3; 8 bases agree with TRBD1. The CDR3 consists of 16 residues. The V gene's germline CDR1 is MNHEY and CDR2 SMNVEV (reference sequence). With V trimmed by 1 base and J by 1 base, 4 bases remained unmatched. CDR3 in DNA: TGTGCCAGCAGTTTATACCGGACAGGGCGCACAGATACGCAGTATTTT. Its translation is CASSLYRTGRTDTQYF.

Concerning this clone: The identical CDR3 is also encoded by other nucleotide sequences in the sample. The chain has TRBV5-1 and TRBJ1-1; D not resolved. Germline V gene data show CDR1 as SGHRS and CDR2 as YFSETQ. Trimming removed 0 bases at V and 2 bases at J, with 8 bases between. The CDR3 consists of 14 residues. The CDR3 DNA sequence: TGCGCCAGCAGCTTGGATGGCAGCAACACTGAAGCTTTCTTT. Its translation is CASSLDGSNTEAFF. Full variable domain (outside the CDR3, taken from reference TRBV5-1 and TRBJ1-1): KAGVTQTPRYLIKTRGQQVTLSCSPISGHRSVSWYQQTPGQGLQFLFEYFSETQRNKGNFPGRFSGRQFSNSRSEMNVSTLELGDSALYLCASSLDGSNTEAFFGQGTRLTVV.

Regarding this clone: The junction and the germline gene differ at one end; a read error may be behind it. This chain joins TRBV7-7 and TRBJ1-3, with D unclear. The V gene's germline CDR1 is SSHAT and CDR2 FNYEAQ (reference sequence). The CDR3 length is 15 residues. CDR3 coding DNA: TGTGCTAGCAGCTTAGATGGGGAAGCTGGAAACACCATATATTTT. Its translation is CASSLDGEAGNTIYF.

V gene TRBV7-3 combines with J gene TRBJ2-5, with D maybe TRBD1 (5 bases). Germline CDR1 SGHTA, CDR2 FQGTGA. Trimming cost V 1 base and J 5 bases, with 17 bases left between them. There are 16 residues in the CDR3. CDR3 nucleotide sequence: TGTGCCAGCAGCTTAAACGGGCAGGGTGGTGCGGAGACCCAGTACTTC. The encoded protein is CASSLNGQGGAETQYF.

This clone was seen a few times. The chain employs TRBV4-3 and TRBJ1-5, with D unclear. V was clipped by 2 bases and J by 10 bases, with 12 bases between them. The germline V gene encodes CDR1 LGHNA and CDR2 YSLEER. The CDR3 extends over 13 amino acids. The CDR3 region is CASSQSEETPQHF. CDR3 bases: TGCGCCAGCAGCCAAAGTGAGGAAACACCCCAGCATTTT.

The rearrangement links TRBV6-1 to TRBJ1-2; no clear D. The CDR3 covers 13 residues. Germline V lookup: CDR1 MNHNS, CDR2 SASEGT. The germline V and J ends were trimmed by 3 bases and 4 bases, with 9 bases remaining between them. The CDR3 sequence is CASSEEGLYGYTF. Written as DNA, the CDR3 is TGTGCCAGCAGTGAGGAAGGACTCTATGGCTACACCTTC.

Only one count was recorded for this clone. The chain joins TRBV18 to TRBJ1-2, with D tentatively TRBD1 (5 bases). With 3 bases removed from V and 7 bases from J, the gap between germline ends came to 12 bases. This CDR3 has 13 residues. CDR1 and CDR2 from the germline V gene are KGHSH and LQKENI. The CDR3 loop reads CASSPDGAGGYTF. The CDR3 DNA reads TGTGCCAGCTCACCCGATGGGGCAGGTGGCTACACCTTC.

V gene TRBV29-1 combines with J gene TRBJ1-2; D perhaps matches TRBD1 (5 bases). Germline lookup yields CDR1 SQVTM and CDR2 ANQGSEA. CDR3 length: 14 residues. Between the trimmed V and J ends, which lost 0 bases and 8 bases, there was a span of 16 bases. CDR3 residues: CSVEDFSGPRGYTF. DNA of the CDR3: TGCAGCGTTGAAGATTTCTCAGGGCCGCGCGGCTACACCTTC. Filled out from reference TRBV29-1 and TRBJ1-2, the complete variable domain reads SAVISQKPSRDICQRGTSLTIQCQVDSQVTMMFWYRQQPGQSLTLIATANQGSEATYESGFVIDKFPISRPNLTFSTLTVSNMSPEDSSIYLCSVEDFSGPRGYTFGSGTRLTVV.

The chain uses TRBV6-5 and TRBJ1-6; TRBD1 might be the D (6 bases). Germline CDR1 MNHEY, CDR2 SVGAGI. V lost 4 bases and J lost 7, with 17 bases in between. The CDR3 spans 16 residues. The DNA for the CDR3 is TGTGCCAGCAGTTGGGAGGGGGGTTTATCAAATTCACCCCTCCACTTT. Its protein product is CASSWEGGLSNSPLHF.

The chain couples TRBV6-5 to TRBJ2-5; D unclear. The DNA end lines up better with TRBJ2-7; the J call may be wrong. CDR3 length: 13 residues. CDR1 and CDR2 (germline): MNHEY, SVGAGI. CDR3 coding DNA: TGTGCCAGCAGCAAAAGGCTGTCCTACGAGCAGTACTTC. It encodes CASSKRLSYEQYF.

This clone was observed a handful of times. The chain is built from TRBV7-8 and TRBJ1-1, with TRBD1 matching over 10 bases. The CDR3 is made up of 15 amino acids. The germline CDR1 and CDR2 sequences are SGHVS and FQNEAQ. The trim removed 8 bases at V and 3 bases at J, leaving 9 bases unmatched. Written as DNA, the CDR3 is TGTGCCAGCGCGAGACAGGGGGCGGTGGACACTGAAGCTTTCTTT. Amino acids: CASARQGAVDTEAFF. Together with reference TRBV7-8 and TRBJ1-1, the CDR3 gives the full variable domain: GAGVSQSPRYKVAKRGQDVALRCDPISGHVSLFWYQQALGQGPEFLTYFQNEAQLDKSGLPSDRFFAERPEGSVSTLKIQRTQQEDSAVYLCASARQGAVDTEAFFGQGTRLTVV.

The rearrangement uses TRBV5-1 and TRBJ1-3; D is possibly TRBD1 (5 bases). Trimming stripped 0 bases from V and 0 bases from J, with 10 bases between. The germline gives CDR1 SGHRS, CDR2 YFSETQ. The CDR3 has 16 amino acids. The DNA for the CDR3 is TGCGCCAGCAGCTTGGATGGGGGAGGCTCTGGAAACACCATATATTTT. Protein: CASSLDGGGSGNTIYF.

The V gene is TRBV7-8, the J gene TRBJ2-7; 9 bases match TRBD1. CDR1 and CDR2 (germline): SGHVS, FQNEAQ. The CDR3 has 13 residues. Germline trimming cut 1 base from V and 6 bases from J; bases unmatched to any gene: 1. CDR3 loop: CASSLDRGLEQYF. The CDR3 DNA reads TGTGCCAGCAGCTTAGACAGGGGGCTCGAGCAGTACTTC.

The chain couples TRBV18 to TRBJ2-2, with TRBD1 matching 7 bases. After removal of 3 bases from V and 4 bases from J, the junction contained 5 bases not matched to a gene. The CDR3 extends over 15 amino acids. Germline V gene data show CDR1 as KGHSH and CDR2 as LQKENI. The DNA for the CDR3 is TGTGCCAGCTCACCTCGAAGGGACAGCACCGGGGAGCTGTTTTTT. Translation gives CASSPRRDSTGELFF.

The chain joins TRBV10-3 to TRBJ2-7, with TRBD1 as a possible D gene (6 bases). The CDR3 is made up of 13 amino acids. V was pared by 10 bases and J by 2 bases, with 15 bases between. Germline-derived CDR1 and CDR2 are ENHRY and SYGVKD. The CDR3 DNA is TGTGCCACCCTTGGGGGCGGAACCTACGAGCAGTACTTC. Protein sequence: CATLGGGTYEQYF.

The chain employs TRBV23-1 and TRBJ2-3, with 10 bases lining up with TRBD1. TRBV23-1 is treated as an ORF (open reading frame) with a function not yet certain. V shed 4 bases and J 7 bases; nucleotides not matched to a gene: 8. The CDR3 totals 15 residues. The CDR3 here is CASSLRQGACHTQYF. CDR3 bases: TGCGCCAGCAGTCTAAGACAGGGGGCCTGTCATACGCAGTATTTT.

The chain is built from TRBV7-3 and TRBJ2-3; D is uncertain. Trimming left V 4 bases short and J 11 bases short, with 16 bases between. The CDR3 runs 13 residues. Germline loops: CDR1 SGHTA, CDR2 FQGTGA. This CDR3 reads CASSSNTLTMQYF. The CDR3 coding sequence is TGTGCCAGCAGCTCCAATACCTTGACAATGCAGTATTTT.

This chain joins TRBV20-1 and TRBJ2-1; 7 bases are shared with TRBD1. The length of the CDR3 is 11 residues. The V gene's germline CDR1 is DFQATT and CDR2 SNEGSKA (reference sequence). Trimming cost V 4 bases and J 9 bases; bases outside gene matches: 3. CDR3 sequence: CSAIDRAEQFF. CDR3 nucleotide sequence: TGCAGTGCTATCGACAGGGCTGAGCAGTTCTTC.

This chain links TRBV4-3 with TRBJ2-1, with 10 bases identical to TRBD2. The CDR3 sequence is 16 residues long. V lost 1 base to trimming and J lost 10 bases; unmatched junction nucleotides: 10. CDR1 is LGHNA and CDR2 is YSLEER in the germline V gene. The CDR3 DNA reads TGCGCCAGCAGCCAAGTGCCTAGCGGGAGCTTTGGCGAGCAGTTCTTC. Translating it yields CASSQVPSGSFGEQFF.

The rearrangement joins TRBV18 to TRBJ2-6, with TRBD1 identical over 8 bases. The CDR3 is 17 residues long. The V segment lost 4 bases and the J segment 1 base; nucleotides outside the gene matches: 6. The germline V gene has CDR1 KGHSH and CDR2 LQKENI. The CDR3 region has the DNA TGTGCCAGCTCACTACGACAGGGGCGATCTGGGGCCAACGTCCTGACTTTC. This sequence encodes CASSLRQGRSGANVLTF.

V gene TRBV19 combines with J gene TRBJ2-5; 8 bases line up with TRBD1. V was pared by 1 base and J by 9 bases, with 16 bases of the junction left unmatched. CDR3 length: 17 amino acids. CDR1 LNHDA and CDR2 SQIVND come from the germline V gene (reference sequence). CDR3 sequence reads: CASSIGGTGTAAAAQYF. CDR3 in DNA: TGTGCCAGTAGTATAGGGGGGACAGGAACCGCCGCGGCTGCCCAGTACTTC.

The V and J genes are TRBV4-3 and TRBJ2-7; 8 bases are shared with TRBD2. V lost 1 base to trimming and J lost 4 bases; unmatched junction nucleotides: 9. CDR3 length equals 16 residues. Germline CDR1 is LGHNA and CDR2 is YSLEER. The DNA of the CDR3 is TGCGCCAGCAGCCAAGGGGTCTTGGAGCGGGAGTACGAGCAGTACTTC. Amino acids: CASSQGVLEREYEQYF.

The chain uses TRBV11-2 and TRBJ2-1, with 11 bases aligning to TRBD2. The CDR3 extends over 18 amino acids. Germline V gives CDR1 SGHAT, CDR2 FQNNGV. Trimming cost V 6 bases and J 0 bases; bases outside gene matches: 10. The CDR3 DNA reads as TGTGCCAGCAGACTCCGGGCTAGCGGGGGGAGCTCCTACAATGAGCAGTTCTTC. Translated: CASRLRASGGSSYNEQFF.

The chain links TRBV6-5 to TRBJ2-2, with TRBD2 identical over 7 bases. The CDR3 spans 15 residues. V shed 5 bases and J 5 bases; nucleotides not matched to a gene: 8. The germline gives CDR1 MNHEY, CDR2 SVGAGI. The CDR3 region has the DNA TGTGCCAGCAGTCTGTGGGAGGGGAGGACCGGGGAGCTGTTTTTT. Its protein is CASSLWEGRTGELFF.

The chain recombines TRBV2 with TRBJ2-2; D gene ambiguous. Germline V lookup: CDR1 SNHLY, CDR2 FYNNEI. The CDR3 extends over 15 amino acids. The V end was cut by 2 bases, the J end by 0 bases, with 7 bases between. CDR3 nucleotides: TGTGCCAGCAGTGAATGGCAGCCGAACACCGGGGAGCTGTTTTTT. Translation: CASSEWQPNTGELFF.